This T cell receptor beta chain stems from a study of early T cells in non-severe SARS-CoV-2 infection. TCRdb processed the 5' RACE reads anew with MiXCR; each CDR3 protein has one entry. The table records 75,000 to 95,000 distinct CDR3 sequences, 16% of them present only once. This clonotype was picked up a small number of times. The CDR3 sequence is 13 residues long. With V trimmed by 10 bases and J by 7 bases, 10 bases remained unmatched. The germline CDR1 and CDR2 sequences are ENHRY and SYGVKD. V is TRBV10-3 and J is TRBJ1-5, with 7 bases matching TRBD1. The sequence came from an adult who was a healthcare worker with PCR-confirmed SARS-CoV-2 infection or an uninfected control (not recorded which). The sequenced sample was whole blood, obtained at baseline. In DNA, the CDR3 is TGTGCCACCAGGGACAGTTTGGGCCAGCCCCAGCATTTT. Translation gives CATRDSLGQPQHF.